The 28 T cell receptor beta chains below were found in one sample sequenced in a study of cytomegalovirus exposure and HLA in healthy donors. Amplification used 60 Vbeta primers and 13 Jbeta primers. TCRdb's copy holds only in-frame clones and misses some; the assay was immunoSEQ multiplex PCR. The sample has 130,000 or so clones; approximately 67% are singletons. The sample consisted of PBMCs. The receptors originated from a woman aged 55 to 70 in good health and CMV-seronegative.

This clone came up a few times. CDR3 in amino acids: CASSHRQGIEKLFF. CDR3 bases: TGTGCCAGTAGCCACCGACAGGGAATAGAAAAACTGTTTTTT. The chain employs TRBV19 and TRBJ1-4; TRBD1 agrees at 7 bases. The CDR3 sequence is 14 residues long. Trimming cost V 6 bases and J 8 bases; bases outside gene matches: 9. Germline values: CDR1 LNHDA, CDR2 SQIVND (reference sequence).

The chain recombines TRBV27 with TRBJ2-3; D gene unclear. V was pared by 2 bases and J by 6 bases, with 9 bases between. The germline gives CDR1 MNHEY, CDR2 SMNVEV (reference sequence). The CDR3 is 13 residues long. The CDR3 DNA sequence: TGTGCCAGCAGTTTAGTCAAACGGGATACGCAGTATTTT. This sequence encodes CASSLVKRDTQYF.

This clone was counted a few times. The chain recombines TRBV4-2 with TRBJ1-1, with D uncertain. The germline V gene has CDR1 LGHNA and CDR2 YNFKEQ. CDR3 length: 13 amino acids. V lost 0 bases and J 13 bases, leaving 15 bases between the germline ends. The CDR3 DNA reads TGTGCCAGCAGCCAAGATCGGGTCCTCGGTGTTTTCTTT. Translated, it gives CASSQDRVLGVFF.

The genes are TRBV6-1 and TRBJ1-2, with 11 nucleotides matching TRBD1. The CDR3 runs 15 residues. Trimming at V came to 4 bases and at J to 8 bases, leaving 9 bases not matched to a gene. In germline, CDR1 is MNHNS, CDR2 SASEGT. This CDR3 reads CASSVGGQGVEGYTF. As DNA, the CDR3 is TGTGCCAGCAGTGTAGGGGGACAGGGGGTGGAGGGCTACACCTTC.

This chain joins TRBV11-1 and TRBJ2-3; TRBD2 agrees at 12 bases. In germline, CDR1 is SGHAT, CDR2 FQDESV (reference sequence). The CDR3 length is 19 residues. The V gene end was trimmed by 2 bases and the J gene end by 5 bases; junction bases not matched to a gene: 14. CDR3 DNA sequence: TGTGCCAGCAGCTTACTAGCGGGGGGGCCAGTAGCGACAGGAGATACGCAGTATTTT. It yields the protein CASSLLAGGPVATGDTQYF.

A few counts support this clone. This sequence joins TRBV7-2 and TRBJ2-5; the match to TRBD2 covers 9 bases. J lost 2 bases, V lost 5 bases, and 6 bases had no gene match. The CDR3 contains 15 residues. Germline V lookup: CDR1 SGHTA, CDR2 FQGNSA. CDR3 DNA sequence: TGTGCCAGCAGCGGAGATGCGGGGGGGCAAGAGACCCAGTACTTC. It yields the protein CASSGDAGGQETQYF.

This clone was seen repeatedly, ten times or more. This chain uses TRBV5-5 with TRBJ2-6, with 10 bases aligning to TRBD1. V shed 5 bases and J 2 bases; nucleotides not matched to a gene: 10. Germline loops: CDR1 SGHKS, CDR2 YYEKEE (reference sequence). The CDR3 is 18 residues long. In nucleotides, the CDR3 is TGTGCCAGCAGTTCGACAGGGGGCGAGGGTGCTGGGGCCAACGTCCTGACTTTC. Encoded protein: CASSSTGGEGAGANVLTF. Looking up the rest from reference TRBV5-5 and TRBJ2-6 gives the full variable domain: DAGVTQSPTHLIKTRGQQVTLRCSPISGHKSVSWYQQVLGQGPQFIFQYYEKEERGRGNFPDRFSARQFPNYSSELNVNALLLGDSALYLCASSSTGGEGAGANVLTFGAGSRLTVL.

This chain links TRBV27 with TRBJ1-4; TRBD1 matches 7 bases. V gave up 6 bases and J gave up 10 bases; unmatched junction bases: 14. CDR1 is MNHEY, CDR2 SMNVEV, per germline (reference sequence). The CDR3 contains 15 residues. The CDR3 sequence is CASSLKGQSTGKLFF. As DNA, the CDR3 is TGTGCCAGCAGCTTAAAGGGACAGTCCACGGGAAAACTGTTTTTT.

V gene TRBV5-1 combines with J gene TRBJ2-3, with D perhaps TRBD2 (6 bases). The CDR3 has 14 amino acids. V was cut by 0 bases and J by 4 bases, with 9 bases left in between. Per germline, CDR1 SGHRS and CDR2 YFSETQ. The CDR3 DNA sequence: TGCGCCAGCAGCTTGGTGGGAGGTTCAGATACGCAGTATTTT. Protein product: CASSLVGGSDTQYF.

This clone has only a few counts. The chain recombines TRBV5-1 with TRBJ2-1; possible D gene TRBD2, 6 bases. V gave up 0 bases and J gave up 6 bases, with 13 bases separating them. Germline V CDR1 and CDR2: SGHRS, YFSETQ. This CDR3 comprises 15 residues. CDR3 loop: CASSLDGRKGNEQFF. For the CDR3, the DNA is TGCGCCAGCAGCTTGGACGGGAGAAAGGGCAATGAGCAGTTCTTC.

The gene calls are TRBV4-2 and TRBJ1-2; 10 bases are a match to TRBD1. Germline CDR1 is LGHNA and CDR2 is YNFKEQ. The CDR3 is 16 residues long. The J segment lost 5 bases and the V segment lost 3 bases, leaving 9 bases of the junction unmatched. For the CDR3, the DNA is TGTGCCAGCAGCCATGCTGGGACAGGGGATGGGTATGGCTACACCTTC. It specifies CASSHAGTGDGYGYTF.

The sample holds a few counts of this clone. The chain is built from TRBV19 and TRBJ2-5; D ambiguous. Germline CDR1 is LNHDA and CDR2 is SQIVND (reference sequence). The CDR3 is 13 residues long. V was cut by 2 bases and J by 4 bases, with 8 bases left in between. CDR3 protein: CASSISPGETQYF. CDR3 nucleotide sequence: TGTGCCAGTAGTATAAGCCCAGGAGAGACCCAGTACTTC.

Here the CDR3 reads CSVEDVTSGYNEQFF. CDR3 nucleotides: TGCAGCGTTGAAGATGTGACTAGCGGCTACAATGAGCAGTTCTTC. V and J are TRBV29-1 and TRBJ2-1; 9 nucleotides agree with TRBD2. The V segment lost 0 bases and the J segment 3 bases; nucleotides outside the gene matches: 3. Germline lookup yields CDR1 SQVTM and CDR2 ANQGSEA. The CDR3 consists of 15 residues.

The chain couples TRBV5-6 to TRBJ2-7; TRBD2 matches 9 bases. From germline, CDR1 is SGHDT and CDR2 YYEEEE. This CDR3 comprises 16 residues. J was trimmed by 4 bases and V by 1 base; bases with no gene match: 9. CDR3 bases: TGTGCCAGCAGCTTGACGGGTAGCGGGGGCCGATACGAGCAGTACTTC. It codes for CASSLTGSGGRYEQYF.

This clone was found a few times. CDR3 residues: CASRGFSNEKLFF. CDR3 DNA sequence: TGTGCCAGCAGGGGCTTCAGTAATGAAAAACTGTTTTTT. The genes are TRBV28 and TRBJ1-4; D unresolved. This CDR3 contains 13 residues. Germline CDR1 and CDR2: MDHEN and SYDVKM. V was cut by 6 bases and J by 4 bases, with 9 bases left in between. Looking up the rest from reference TRBV28 and TRBJ1-4 gives the full variable domain: DVKVTQSSRYLVKRTGEKVFLECVQDMDHENMFWYRQDPGLGLRLIYFSYDVKMKEKGDIPEGYSVSREKKERFSLILESASTNQTSMYLCASRGFSNEKLFFGSGTQLSVL.

The chain recombines TRBV29-1 with TRBJ1-4; maybe TRBD1 (6 bases). There are 14 residues in the CDR3. Germline V gives CDR1 SQVTM, CDR2 ANQGSEA. V lost 6 bases, J lost 8 bases, and 19 bases lay in between. CDR3 loop: CSVRRSGEREKLFF. In DNA, the CDR3 is TGCAGCGTCCGTAGGTCAGGGGAACGGGAAAAACTGTTTTTT.

The sample holds a few counts of this clone. The J gene is TRBJ1-1, the V gene TRBV29-1; the match to TRBD1 covers 8 bases. The length of the CDR3 is 12 residues. J was trimmed by 3 bases and V by 6 bases; bases with no gene match: 3. Germline CDR1 reads SQVTM; CDR2 reads ANQGSEA. The CDR3 nucleotides are TGCAGCGTGGGACAGGTTTACACTGAAGCTTTCTTT. Amino acid sequence: CSVGQVYTEAFF.

This clone has more than one count but fewer than ten. The V gene is TRBV6-1, the J gene TRBJ2-7; 13 bases map to TRBD2. With V trimmed by 0 bases and J by 3 bases, 17 bases remained unmatched. The CDR3 length is 21 residues. The germline CDR1 and CDR2 sequences are MNHNS and SASEGT. CDR3 amino acids: CASSEARSGGLAGLGRYEQYF. The CDR3 coding sequence is TGTGCCAGCAGTGAAGCGAGGTCAGGGGGACTAGCGGGACTCGGGCGCTACGAGCAGTACTTC.

The chain has TRBV2 and TRBJ2-5; the match to TRBD1 covers 11 bases. The CDR3 length is 15 residues. Germline V lookup: CDR1 SNHLY, CDR2 FYNNEI. The V gene end was trimmed by 0 bases and the J gene end by 5 bases; junction bases not matched to a gene: 2. CDR3 in amino acids: CASSEAGQGVETQYF. The CDR3 nucleotides are TGTGCCAGCAGTGAAGCGGGACAGGGGGTTGAGACCCAGTACTTC.

The V and J genes are TRBV2 and TRBJ1-2; 7 nucleotides align to TRBD1. CDR1 is SNHLY and CDR2 is FYNNEI in the germline V gene. The CDR3 loop spans 13 amino acids. V trimming: 4 bases; J trimming: 10 bases; junction bases outside the gene matches: 9. In DNA form, the CDR3 reads TGTGCCAGCAGTGGCGACAGGGTGCAGGACTACACCTTC. This gives the protein CASSGDRVQDYTF.

This clone occurred once. V usage is TRBV28 and J usage is TRBJ1-1; TRBD1 is a possible D gene (5 bases). The germline V and J ends were trimmed by 5 bases and 1 base, with 20 bases remaining between them. CDR3 length: 17 amino acids. The V gene's germline CDR1 is MDHEN and CDR2 SYDVKM. The CDR3 DNA reads as TGTGCCAGCAGTCCCCCCGATGGGGGAGGTCGGAACACTGAAGCTTTCTTT. Translation: CASSPPDGGGRNTEAFF.

The rearrangement joins TRBV28 to TRBJ2-1, with unresolved D. CDR1 and CDR2 from the germline V gene are MDHEN and SYDVKM. With 3 bases removed from V and 6 bases from J, the gap between germline ends came to 6 bases. The CDR3 is made up of 12 amino acids. CDR3 coding DNA: TGTGCCAGCAGTTTTACTACCAATGAGCAGTTCTTC. Protein sequence: CASSFTTNEQFF.

This clone has only one observation. The CDR3, as DNA: TGTGCCAGCAGGCCGCGGCACGTATACGAGCAGTACTTC. Its protein is CASRPRHVYEQYF. The rearrangement links TRBV27 to TRBJ2-7; D ambiguous. Trimming took off 6 bases at V and 4 bases at J, with 13 bases between the two ends. The CDR3 sequence is 13 residues long. CDR1 and CDR2 from the germline V gene are MNHEY and SMNVEV (reference sequence).

The J gene is TRBJ1-2, the V gene TRBV12-5, with D unclear. Deletions cut 5 bases from V and 4 bases from J, with 17 bases between. This CDR3 contains 15 residues. CDR1 is LGHNT and CDR2 is FRNRAP in the germline V gene. CDR3 loop: CASGLLGRLGYGYTF. For the CDR3, the DNA is TGTGCTAGTGGTCTTTTGGGCCGGTTGGGCTATGGCTACACCTTC. Full variable domain (outside the CDR3, taken from reference TRBV12-5 and TRBJ1-2): DARVTQTPRHKVTEMGQEVTMRCQPILGHNTVFWYRQTMMQGLELLAYFRNRAPLDDSGMPKDRFSAEMPDATLATLKIQPSEPRDSAVYFCASGLLGRLGYGYTFGSGTRLTVV.

The chain links TRBV5-4 to TRBJ2-3; 9 positions agree with TRBD2. This CDR3 contains 18 residues. The J segment lost 6 bases and the V segment lost 1 base, leaving 15 bases of the junction unmatched. Germline CDR1 is SGHNT and CDR2 is YYREEE (reference sequence). CDR3 sequence reads: CASSLRRGSGGTGDTQYF. In DNA form, the CDR3 reads TGTGCCAGCAGCTTGAGAAGAGGTAGCGGGGGCACCGGGGATACGCAGTATTTT.

This chain uses TRBV7-9 with TRBJ2-5; D remains ambiguous. Germline loops: CDR1 SEHNR, CDR2 FQNEAQ (reference sequence). The length of the CDR3 is 11 residues. Between the trimmed V and J ends, which lost 4 bases and 4 bases, there was a span of 4 bases. The CDR3, as DNA: TGTGCCAGCAGCTCCGGAGAGACCCAGTACTTC. This gives the protein CASSSGETQYF.

The genes are TRBV10-3 and TRBJ2-7; 9 bases match TRBD1. The length of the CDR3 is 14 residues. The J segment lost 5 bases and the V segment lost 4 bases, leaving 6 bases of the junction unmatched. Germline V gene data show CDR1 as ENHRY and CDR2 as SYGVKD. In DNA, the CDR3 is TGTGCCATCAGTGGTGGACAGGGGAAAAACGAGCAGTACTTC. Its translation is CAISGGQGKNEQYF.

This chain joins TRBV15 and TRBJ2-1, with TRBD1 identical over 9 bases. Trimming took 0 bases from V and 6 from J; bases not matched to a gene: 6. The germline CDR1 and CDR2 sequences are LNHNV and YYDKDF (reference sequence). This CDR3 is built from 16 residues. CDR3 loop: CATSRDRDRAGNEQFF. DNA for the CDR3: TGTGCCACCAGCAGAGATAGGGACAGGGCTGGCAATGAGCAGTTCTTC. The full variable domain, rest sourced from reference TRBV15 and TRBJ2-1, is DAMVIQNPRYQVTQFGKPVTLSCSQTLNHNVMYWYQQKSSQAPKLLFHYYDKDFNNEADTPDNFQSRRPNTSFCFLDIRSPGLGDTAMYLCATSRDRDRAGNEQFFGPGTRLTVL.